Presented here are 7 T cell receptor beta chains from one specimen sequenced in a study of shared clonotypes between healthy human individuals. TCRdb keeps only in-frame clones here, not all; method: immunoSEQ multiplex PCR. Of some 2 million clones in the sample, around 96% were seen once. Terminally differentiated effector memory CD45RA+ cells were excluded from the naive CD8 cells, which were CD45RO-negative and positively selected for CCR7. What was sequenced was naive CD8+ T cells sorted from blood. Source of these receptors: a young man in good health.

The chain links TRBV2 to TRBJ2-1; 11 nucleotides line up with TRBD2. There are 16 residues in the CDR3. With 9 bases clipped from V and 1 base from J, the junction kept 8 bases outside the gene matches. Germline V gives CDR1 SNHLY, CDR2 FYNNEI. The CDR3 protein is CASQITSGSSYNEQFF. CDR3 DNA: TGTGCCAGTCAAATAACTAGCGGGAGTTCCTACAATGAGCAGTTCTTC.

The chain combines TRBV28 with TRBJ1-6; perhaps TRBD1 as D (5 bases). V was shortened by 6 bases and J by 5 bases, with 11 bases between the two germline ends. CDR1 MDHEN and CDR2 SYDVKM come from the germline V gene. The CDR3 consists of 14 residues. In DNA, the CDR3 is TGTGCCAGCAGGGAGGGACCGGATAATTCACCCCTCCACTTT. Translated: CASREGPDNSPLHF.

Concerning this clone: Mismatch with germline at one junction end may stem from a read error. The chain is built from TRBV5-6 and TRBJ2-5; D unclear. The J call may be mistaken, given a closer DNA end match to TRBJ2-7. Germline V gene sequence: CDR1 SGHDT, CDR2 YYEEEE. This CDR3 has 13 residues. The CDR3 nucleotides are TGCGCCAGCAGCTTAAGACGGACCTACGAGCAGTACTTC. Translated, it gives CASSLRRTYEQYF.

The genes are TRBV4-1 and TRBJ2-5; the D is unclear. Germline CDR1 MGHRA, CDR2 YSYEKL. Trimming shortened V by 5 bases and J by 9 bases, and 19 bases separated the two germline ends. There are 14 residues in the CDR3. The CDR3 nucleotides are TGCGCCAGCAGCTATGACGCAAGCGTGGCGGCCCAGTACTTC. The encoded protein is CASSYDASVAAQYF.

The chain couples TRBV18 to TRBJ1-5; no clear D. Trimming left V 3 bases short and J 5 bases short, with 5 bases between. The germline V gene encodes CDR1 KGHSH and CDR2 LQKENI. This CDR3 has 12 residues. This CDR3 reads CASSPEDQPQHF. CDR3 in DNA: TGTGCCAGCTCACCGGAGGATCAGCCCCAGCATTTT.

The chain has TRBV5-6 and TRBJ2-5, with D uncertain. V lost 0 bases and J 2 bases, leaving 8 bases between the germline ends. Germline V lookup: CDR1 SGHDT, CDR2 YYEEEE. The CDR3 is 14 amino acids. CDR3 in amino acids: CASSLGWGQETQYF. The CDR3 region has the DNA TGTGCCAGCAGCTTGGGATGGGGTCAAGAGACCCAGTACTTC.

The chain joins TRBV13 to TRBJ2-2, with D hard to call. This CDR3 is built from 13 residues. Germline values: CDR1 PRHDT, CDR2 FYEKMQ (reference sequence). Trimming left V 5 bases short and J 8 bases short, with 12 bases between. CDR3 nucleotide sequence: TGTGCCAGCAGCGTCCATAGGTTGGGGGAGCTGTTTTTT. This sequence encodes CASSVHRLGELFF.